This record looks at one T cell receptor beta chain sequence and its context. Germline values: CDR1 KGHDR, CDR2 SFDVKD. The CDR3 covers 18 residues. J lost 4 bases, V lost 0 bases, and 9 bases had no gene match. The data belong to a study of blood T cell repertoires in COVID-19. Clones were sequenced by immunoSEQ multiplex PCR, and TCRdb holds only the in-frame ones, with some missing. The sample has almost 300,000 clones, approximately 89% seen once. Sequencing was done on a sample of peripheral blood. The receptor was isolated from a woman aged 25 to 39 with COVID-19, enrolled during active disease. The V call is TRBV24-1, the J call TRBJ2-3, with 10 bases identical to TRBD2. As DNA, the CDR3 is TGTGCCACCAGTGATTTGCGGTTTAGCGGGGGGTTCCCAGATACGCAGTATTTT. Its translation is CATSDLRFSGGFPDTQYF.